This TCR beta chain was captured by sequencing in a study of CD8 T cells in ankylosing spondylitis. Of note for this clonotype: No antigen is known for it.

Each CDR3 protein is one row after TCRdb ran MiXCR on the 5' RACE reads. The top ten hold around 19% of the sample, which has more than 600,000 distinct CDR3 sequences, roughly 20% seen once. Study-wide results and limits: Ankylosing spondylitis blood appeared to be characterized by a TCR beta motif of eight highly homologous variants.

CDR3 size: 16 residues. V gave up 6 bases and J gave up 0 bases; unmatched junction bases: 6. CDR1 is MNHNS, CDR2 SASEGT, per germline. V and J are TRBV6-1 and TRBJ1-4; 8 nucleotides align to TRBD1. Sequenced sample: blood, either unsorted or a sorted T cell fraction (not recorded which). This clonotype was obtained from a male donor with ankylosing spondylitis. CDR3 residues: CASRWDRSATNEKLFF. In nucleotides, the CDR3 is TGTGCCAGCAGATGGGACAGGTCCGCAACTAATGAAAAACTGTTTTTT.